The 29 T cell receptor beta chains below come from one sample, sequenced in a study of regulatory T cells in long-lasting Graves disease. Library construction for TCR beta used iRepertoire HTBI primers and Arm-PCR of CDR3 regions. From the multiplex PCR reads, TCRdb called clonotypes with MiXCR, one entry per CDR3 protein. The table includes a few hundred thousand distinct CDR3 sequences, 20% to 25% detected once. Indicated time point: newly diagnosed GD, antithyroid drugs for less than 3 months. Researchers made the TCR library from RNA that was extracted from PBMCs. Sequenced here: peripheral blood mononuclear cells (PBMCs), sampled at new diagnosis, from a patient treated with antithyroid drugs. The origin of the receptors is a female donor with Graves disease.

This clonotype was recorded at least ten times. The chain employs TRBV9 and TRBJ2-3; TRBD2 matches at 7 bases. This CDR3 region has 17 residues. The germline V gene has CDR1 SGDLS and CDR2 YYNGEE. Germline trimming cut 0 bases from V and 4 bases from J; bases unmatched to any gene: 11. DNA for the CDR3: TGTGCCAGCAGCGTAGATGCGGGGGATAGCCCCGCAGATACGCAGTATTTT. Residues: CASSVDAGDSPADTQYF.

This clonotype was recorded many times. This sequence joins TRBV20-1 and TRBJ1-1, with 7 bases lining up with TRBD1. The CDR3 consists of 15 residues. V lost 7 bases, J lost 0 bases, and 11 bases stayed unmatched. CDR1 is DFQATT, CDR2 SNEGSKA, per germline (reference sequence). The CDR3, as DNA: TGCAGTGTACCTACTCAGGGGGGAATGAACACTGAAGCTTTCTTT. This translates into CSVPTQGGMNTEAFF.

The chain couples TRBV12-3 or TRBV12-4 to TRBJ2-7; D may be TRBD2 (5 bases). With 6 bases removed from V and 6 bases from J, the gap between germline ends came to 18 bases. The CDR3 is made up of 14 amino acids. The CDR3 reads CASSWRRRGGEQYF. The CDR3 coding sequence is TGTGCCAGCAGCTGGCGGCGGCGAGGAGGCGAGCAGTACTTC.

This clonotype was found many times. The gene calls are TRBV3-1 and TRBJ2-1, with 10 bases fitting TRBD2. The germline V gene encodes CDR1 LGHDT and CDR2 YNNKEL (reference sequence). V shed 2 bases and J 2 bases; nucleotides not matched to a gene: 3. The CDR3 length is 16 residues. CDR3 coding DNA: TGTGCCAGCAGCCAAACCCTAGCGGGAGCCTACAATGAGCAGTTCTTC. Amino acids: CASSQTLAGAYNEQFF.

The chain joins TRBV7-9 to TRBJ2-2, with 13 nucleotides matching TRBD2. The V gene's germline CDR1 is SEHNR and CDR2 FQNEAQ (reference sequence). With V trimmed by 4 bases and J by 6 bases, 8 bases remained unmatched. CDR3 length: 17 amino acids. The CDR3 region has the DNA TGTGCCAGCAGCTCCAGGACTAGCGGGAGATCGGCCGGGGAGCTGTTTTTT. As protein: CASSSRTSGRSAGELFF.

Turning to this clonotype: A read error may be the cause here, since a much bigger clone is one base away. The rearrangement uses TRBV12-3 or TRBV12-4 and TRBJ1-1; no reliable D call. The length of the CDR3 is 13 residues. CDR3 bases: TGTGTCAGCAGTTTTTCCATGAACACTGAAGCTTTCTTT. Protein sequence: CVSSFSMNTEAFF.

This clonotype was counted at least ten times. The V and J genes are TRBV2 and TRBJ2-3; no firm D call. Germline lookup yields CDR1 SNHLY and CDR2 FYNNEI. The germline V and J ends were trimmed by 4 bases and 0 bases, with 2 bases remaining between them. This CDR3 comprises 12 residues. The CDR3 DNA reads TGTGCCAGCAGTGTAAGCACAGATACGCAGTATTTT. It translates to CASSVSTDTQYF.

This clonotype is a singleton in its sample. This is likely an artifact of a read error, given a far larger clone one base away. In DNA, the CDR3 is TGTGCCAGCAGCCTCCTCACCGGCGGAGAGACCCAGTACTTC. Translating gives CASSLLTGGETQYF. The chain is built from TRBV2 and TRBJ2-5; D remains unclear. The V end was cut by 6 bases, the J end by 4 bases, with 15 bases between. This CDR3 is 14 amino acids long. Per germline, CDR1 SNHLY and CDR2 FYNNEI.

This clonotype has a count of ten or more. The rearrangement uses TRBV6-5 and TRBJ2-2; D might be TRBD1 (6 bases). This CDR3 has 18 residues. V gave up 0 bases and J gave up 5 bases, with 19 bases separating them. The germline V gene has CDR1 MNHEY and CDR2 SVGAGI. The CDR3 is CASSYSLTRQARTGELFF. Here the CDR3 DNA reads TGTGCCAGCAGTTACTCTCTTACTAGACAGGCAAGGACCGGGGAGCTGTTTTTT.

This clonotype has ten or more counts. This rearrangement joins TRBV9 to TRBJ2-5; 10 bases match TRBD2. The CDR3 loop spans 15 amino acids. With V trimmed by 5 bases and J by 2 bases, 6 bases remained unmatched. Looked up from germline, CDR1 is SGDLS and CDR2 is YYNGEE. The CDR3 DNA reads as TGTGCCAGCAGTCCTCTAGCGGGGGAACAAGAGACCCAGTACTTC. This sequence encodes CASSPLAGEQETQYF.

This clonotype was counted many times. This chain joins TRBV12-3 or TRBV12-4 and TRBJ2-7; TRBD1 agrees at 7 bases. CDR3 length: 14 residues. The V and J ends lost 6 bases and 5 bases, in that order; junction bases with no gene match: 10. This chain's CDR3 is CASSPGTADHEQYF. CDR3 nucleotides: TGTGCCAGCAGCCCCGGGACAGCAGACCACGAGCAGTACTTC.

V gene TRBV19 combines with J gene TRBJ1-1, with a tentative D call TRBD1 (5 bases). There are 16 residues in the CDR3. Germline assignment: CDR1 LNHDA and CDR2 SQIVND (reference sequence). Trimming took 7 bases from V and 4 from J, leaving 22 bases between them. The CDR3 loop is CASTRSIGGVGTEAFF. The CDR3 bases are TGTGCCAGTACTCGGTCGATTGGAGGGGTGGGCACTGAAGCTTTCTTT.

This clonotype appeared many times. The V gene is TRBV20-1, the J gene TRBJ1-6; no firm D call. Looked up from germline, CDR1 is DFQATT and CDR2 is SNEGSKA (reference sequence). V dropped 3 bases and J dropped 0 bases, with 9 bases sitting between them. The CDR3 contains 15 residues. CDR3 sequence reads: CSASSASSYNSPLHF. The DNA for the CDR3 is TGCAGTGCTAGTTCAGCGAGCTCCTATAATTCACCCCTCCACTTT.

In this sample, this clonotype turned up many times. V is TRBV7-7 and J is TRBJ2-5; TRBD2 is a possible D gene (5 bases). The V gene lost 4 bases and the J gene lost 5 bases, with 14 bases spanning the gap. The CDR3 has 14 amino acids. Germline lookup yields CDR1 SSHAT and CDR2 FNYEAQ (reference sequence). CDR3 bases: TGTGCCAGCAGCTCGTATGGTACGGGGGAGACCCAGTACTTC. Residues: CASSSYGTGETQYF.

About this clonotype itself: This may be a read error, as it is one base from a much larger clone. The genes are TRBV6-1 and TRBJ1-1; 7 nucleotides line up with TRBD1. The CDR3 runs 14 residues. Germline CDR1 MNHNS, CDR2 SASEGT. The CDR3 region has the DNA TGTGCCAGCAGTCCCCGACAGGGTGGCACTGAAGCTCTCTTT. Amino acid sequence: CASSPRQGGTEALF.

J is TRBJ2-5 and V is TRBV5-1; possible D gene TRBD1, 5 bases. Germline lookup yields CDR1 SGHRS and CDR2 YFSETQ. This CDR3 is 12 amino acids long. V was pared by 5 bases and J by 5 bases, with 10 bases between. Here the CDR3 DNA reads TGCGCCAGCAGTTCGACAGTGGAGACCCAGTACTTC. It translates to CASSSTVETQYF. The full variable domain, rest sourced from reference TRBV5-1 and TRBJ2-5, is KAGVTQTPRYLIKTRGQQVTLSCSPISGHRSVSWYQQTPGQGLQFLFEYFSETQRNKGNFPGRFSGRQFSNSRSEMNVSTLELGDSALYLCASSSTVETQYFGPGTRLLVL.

This clonotype was found many times. Its ends do not fully match the called genes, so a read error is possible. V and J are TRBV5-1 and TRBJ2-2; D gene ambiguous. Germline CDR1 is SGHRS and CDR2 is YFSETQ. The CDR3 sequence is 14 residues long. CDR3 DNA: TGTGCCAGCAGTTTGCGACAGAACACCGGGGAGCTGTTTTTT. This gives the protein CASSLRQNTGELFF.

In this sample, this clonotype turned up once. The CDR3 here is CSVETGAYGYTF. The CDR3 DNA sequence: TGCAGCGTTGAAACCGGGGCCTATGGCTACACCTTC. The chain recombines TRBV29-1 with TRBJ1-2; weak D call: TRBD1 (5 bases). CDR3 length: 12 amino acids. The V end lost 2 bases, the J end lost 4 bases, and 8 bases lay between the germline ends. CDR1 and CDR2 from the germline V gene are SQVTM and ANQGSEA.

The sample holds many counts of this clonotype. The chain employs TRBV30 and TRBJ2-1; 8 nucleotides align to TRBD1. From germline, CDR1 is GTSNPN and CDR2 SVGIG (reference sequence). The CDR3 sequence is 13 residues long. With V trimmed by 7 bases and J by 3 bases, 5 bases remained unmatched. This chain's CDR3 is CASKDRVYNEQFF. The CDR3, as DNA: TGTGCCTCCAAGGACAGGGTCTACAATGAGCAGTTCTTC.

This clonotype was seen repeatedly, ten times or more. The CDR3 region is CASSVRPGTGNEQYF. The CDR3 nucleotides read TGTGCCAGCAGTGTCCGTCCCGGGACAGGGAACGAGCAGTACTTC. This rearrangement joins TRBV28 to TRBJ2-7, with TRBD1 matching over 9 bases. V was clipped by 5 bases and J by 5 bases; unmatched bases: 10. The CDR3 length is 15 residues. In germline, CDR1 is MDHEN, CDR2 SYDVKM.

This clonotype was detected a few times. V and J are TRBV6-2 or TRBV6-3 and TRBJ1-1, with 8 nucleotides matching TRBD1. V lost 1 base to trimming and J lost 0 bases; unmatched junction nucleotides: 7. The CDR3 sequence is 17 residues long. Germline V gene lookup returns CDR1 MNHEY and CDR2 SVGEGT. The CDR3 region has the DNA TGTGCCAGCAGTTACTTCAAGGACAGGGCTATGAACACTGAAGCTTTCTTT. It translates to CASSYFKDRAMNTEAFF.

This clonotype was seen at least ten times. This chain connects TRBV9 to TRBJ1-1, with D uncertain. Germline CDR1 SGDLS, CDR2 YYNGEE. The CDR3 is 13 amino acids. Trimming removed 0 bases at V and 5 bases at J, with 8 bases between. The CDR3 nucleotides read TGTGCCAGCAGCGTAGACAAGAAGACTGAAGCTTTCTTT. This sequence encodes CASSVDKKTEAFF. Using reference TRBV9 and TRBJ1-1 for the parts outside the CDR3, the full variable domain is DSGVTQTPKHLITATGQRVTLRCSPRSGDLSVYWYQQSLDQGLQFLIQYYNGEERAKGNILERFSAQQFPDLHSELNLSSLELGDSALYFCASSVDKKTEAFFGQGTRLTVV.

This clonotype has a count of ten or more. The rearrangement links TRBV5-1 to TRBJ1-2; D unresolved. The germline V gene has CDR1 SGHRS and CDR2 YFSETQ. The CDR3 loop spans 12 amino acids. Trimming removed 0 bases at V and 10 bases at J, with 10 bases between. CDR3 protein: CASSLEGRDYTF. The CDR3 region has the DNA TGCGCCAGCAGCTTGGAAGGGAGAGACTACACCTTC. Full variable domain (rest looked up from reference TRBV5-1 and TRBJ1-2): KAGVTQTPRYLIKTRGQQVTLSCSPISGHRSVSWYQQTPGQGLQFLFEYFSETQRNKGNFPGRFSGRQFSNSRSEMNVSTLELGDSALYLCASSLEGRDYTFGSGTRLTVV.

This clonotype came up many times. The chain couples TRBV20-1 to TRBJ2-7, with TRBD2 identical over 11 bases. The germline V gene encodes CDR1 DFQATT and CDR2 SNEGSKA (reference sequence). The ends lost 8 bases at V and 4 bases at J; junction bases unmatched: 7. This CDR3 region has 13 residues. The CDR3 is CSPEGLAAYEQYF. CDR3 in DNA: TGCAGTCCCGAGGGACTAGCGGCTTACGAGCAGTACTTC.

This clonotype occurred many times. The chain is built from TRBV12-3 or TRBV12-4 and TRBJ2-1; TRBD1 might be the D (5 bases). Between the trimmed V and J ends, which lost 7 bases and 9 bases, there was a span of 19 bases. The CDR3 is made up of 14 amino acids. The chain's CDR3 is CASIGRQGFGEQFF. The DNA of the CDR3 is TGTGCCAGCATTGGCCGGCAGGGTTTCGGTGAGCAGTTCTTC.

This clonotype was counted ten times or more. The CDR3 spells CASSLEPGLGGYNEQFF. Here the CDR3 DNA reads TGTGCCAGCAGCTTAGAGCCAGGTTTAGGGGGCTACAATGAGCAGTTCTTC. The chain is built from TRBV11-3 and TRBJ2-1, with D maybe TRBD1 (6 bases). V lost 0 bases and J 3 bases, leaving 15 bases between the germline ends. The CDR3 runs 17 residues. Germline assignment: CDR1 SGHNT and CDR2 YENEEA.

This clonotype was picked up one time. The V and J genes are TRBV29-1 and TRBJ2-3; D is uncertain. CDR1 and CDR2 from the germline V gene are SQVTM and ANQGSEA. Trimming removed 7 bases at V and 6 bases at J, with 17 bases between. The CDR3 covers 13 residues. The CDR3 sequence: CSAAGGFSDTQYF. In DNA form, the CDR3 reads TGCAGCGCCGCAGGCGGATTCTCCGATACGCAGTATTTT.

The gene calls are TRBV2 and TRBJ2-1; 11 bases fit TRBD2. The CDR3 runs to 15 residues. Germline CDR1 and CDR2: SNHLY and FYNNEI. V trimming: 6 bases; J trimming: 7 bases; junction bases outside the gene matches: 8. This CDR3 is CASSRTSGGNNEQFF. CDR3 DNA: TGTGCCAGCAGCCGAACTAGCGGGGGTAATAATGAGCAGTTCTTC. Full variable domain (remainder filled in from reference TRBV2 and TRBJ2-1): EPEVTQTPSHQVTQMGQEVILRCVPISNHLYFYWYRQILGQKVEFLVSFYNNEISEKSEIFDDQFSVERPDGSNFTLKIRSTKLEDSAMYFCASSRTSGGNNEQFFGPGTRLTVL.

This clonotype was recorded many times. The chain has TRBV27 and TRBJ2-1; D gene unclear. This CDR3 is built from 16 residues. Germline CDR1 MNHEY, CDR2 SMNVEV (reference sequence). V was cut by 3 bases and J by 1 base, with 13 bases left in between. In nucleotides, the CDR3 is TGTGCCAGCAGTTTGGGGTTCCCATTTTCCTACAATGAGCAGTTCTTC. It is translated as CASSLGFPFSYNEQFF.